These 22 T cell receptor beta chains were sequenced from one sample in a study of blood T cell repertoires in COVID-19. Clones were sequenced by immunoSEQ multiplex PCR, and TCRdb holds only the in-frame ones, with some missing. The sample comprises some 380,000 clones, roughly 87% of which are singletons, and 2% to 2.5% rests with the top ten. Sequenced: PBMCs or T cells enriched from blood (not recorded which). These receptor sequences come from a woman between 40 and 50 years old with acute COVID-19.

This clone was detected only a few times. The rearrangement uses TRBV3-1 (or the pseudogene TRBV3-2) and TRBJ2-1; 10 bases are shared with TRBD2. Per germline, CDR1 LGHDT and CDR2 YNNKEL (reference sequence). This CDR3 is built from 17 residues. V shed 1 base, J shed 7 bases, and the junction held 10 bases outside the gene matches. In DNA, the CDR3 is TGTGCCAGCAGCCAAGGAGCGGGGGGGCTGTGGGTTAATGAGCAGTTCTTC. It is translated as CASSQGAGGLWVNEQFF.

The V and J genes are TRBV29-1 and TRBJ1-4; 9 bases match TRBD1. CDR1 and CDR2 (germline): SQVTM, ANQGSEA. The CDR3 spans 12 residues. After removal of 7 bases from V and 8 bases from J, the junction contained 5 bases not matched to a gene. CDR3 DNA sequence: TGCAGCGCCGGACAGGGGAGGGAAAAACTGTTTTTT. The encoded protein is CSAGQGREKLFF.

Of note for this clone: Other DNA sequences within the sample encode an identical CDR3. V usage is TRBV7-9 and J usage is TRBJ2-7; possibly TRBD2 for D (5 bases). The CDR3 loop spans 12 amino acids. Germline V gene sequence: CDR1 SEHNR, CDR2 FQNEAQ (reference sequence). The germline V and J ends were trimmed by 5 bases and 4 bases, with 9 bases remaining between them. CDR3 in amino acids: CASSPSGYEQYF. CDR3 in DNA: TGTGCCAGCAGCCCGAGCGGATACGAGCAGTACTTC. Full variable domain (outside the CDR3, taken from reference TRBV7-9 and TRBJ2-7): DTGVSQNPRHKITKRGQNVTFRCDPISEHNRLYWYRQTLGQGPEFLTYFQNEAQLEKSRLLSDRFSAERPKGSFSTLEIQRTEQGDSAMYLCASSPSGYEQYFGPGTRLTVT.

J is TRBJ2-3 and V is TRBV28; D gene unclear. The CDR3 runs 13 residues. Trimming took off 2 bases at V and 5 bases at J, with 8 bases between the two ends. Germline V gene sequence: CDR1 MDHEN, CDR2 SYDVKM. The chain's CDR3 is CASSLARRDTQYF. CDR3 in DNA: TGTGCCAGCAGTTTAGCCCGCAGAGATACGCAGTATTTT.

This clone was found once. The chain is built from TRBV6-5 and TRBJ2-5; 9 nucleotides match TRBD2. Germline lookup yields CDR1 MNHEY and CDR2 SVGAGI. There are 15 residues in the CDR3. Germline trimming cut 2 bases from V and 6 bases from J; bases unmatched to any gene: 7. CDR3 sequence (DNA): TGTGCCAGCAGTTACAGCCTAGCGGGGATAAAGACCCAGTACTTC. It yields the protein CASSYSLAGIKTQYF.

V is TRBV7-2 and J is TRBJ2-1, with D tentatively TRBD2 (6 bases). The V end lost 4 bases, the J end lost 4 bases, and 14 bases lay between the germline ends. The CDR3 is 15 residues long. CDR1 is SGHTA, CDR2 FQGNSA, per germline. The CDR3 loop reads CASSSRRGGYNEQFF. The CDR3 nucleotides are TGTGCCAGCAGCTCCCGGCGGGGCGGGTACAATGAGCAGTTCTTC.

The V and J genes are TRBV19 and TRBJ2-5; no firm D call. V was cut by 8 bases and J by 5 bases, with 18 bases left in between. This CDR3 comprises 14 residues. CDR1 and CDR2 from the germline V gene are LNHDA and SQIVND (reference sequence). CDR3 in DNA: TGTGCCAGTCAGCCCTGGGCTTCCCACGAGACCCAGTACTTC. Translated, it gives CASQPWASHETQYF. Full variable domain (missing parts from reference TRBV19 and TRBJ2-5): DGGITQSPKYLFRKEGQNVTLSCEQNLNHDAMYWYRQDPGQGLRLIYYSQIVNDFQKGDIAEGYSVSREKKESFPLTVTSAQKNPTAFYLCASQPWASHETQYFGPGTRLLVL.

This clone was observed a few times. The chain has TRBV5-1 and TRBJ2-3; 12 nucleotides line up with TRBD2. This CDR3 contains 16 residues. From germline, CDR1 is SGHRS and CDR2 YFSETQ. V shed 4 bases, J shed 2 bases, and the junction held 5 bases outside the gene matches. CDR3 residues: CASSKGTSGPTDTQYF. The CDR3 DNA sequence: TGCGCCAGCAGCAAAGGGACTAGCGGGCCCACAGATACGCAGTATTTT.

This clone was seen a single time. The chain is built from TRBV7-9 and TRBJ2-2, with D perhaps TRBD1 (5 bases). The ends were cut back, 5 bases at V and 7 bases at J, with 11 bases in the middle. The CDR3 is 13 residues long. CDR1 and CDR2 from the germline V gene are SEHNR and FQNEAQ (reference sequence). The CDR3 loop is CASSRDSSGELFF. The CDR3 DNA follows: TGTGCCAGCAGCCGTGACAGTAGCGGGGAGCTGTTTTTT.

The V gene is TRBV18, the J gene TRBJ1-2; D possibly corresponds to TRBD1 (5 bases). The ends were cut back, 6 bases at V and 4 bases at J, with 12 bases in the middle. This CDR3 contains 13 residues. Germline CDR1 is KGHSH and CDR2 is LQKENI. The CDR3 nucleotides are TGTGCCAGCTCCCCTGGGGGGAGCTATGGCTACACCTTC. Amino acid sequence: CASSPGGSYGYTF.

The chain uses TRBV27 and TRBJ1-2; D possibly corresponds to TRBD1 (5 bases). There are 15 residues in the CDR3. Germline V gene data show CDR1 as MNHEY and CDR2 as SMNVEV (reference sequence). V was trimmed by 5 bases and J by 0 bases, leaving 13 bases between them. The CDR3 here is CASSPRDSTNYGYTF. CDR3 nucleotides: TGTGCCAGCAGTCCTCGAGACAGCACTAACTATGGCTACACCTTC.

The gene calls are TRBV6-5 and TRBJ1-1; 8 nucleotides match TRBD1. Germline-derived CDR1 and CDR2 are MNHEY and SVGAGI. The CDR3 length is 13 residues. After removal of 6 bases from V and 7 bases from J, the junction contained 7 bases not matched to a gene. The CDR3 loop is CASSGQGGSEAFF. The CDR3 coding sequence is TGTGCCAGCAGCGGACAGGGCGGGAGTGAAGCTTTCTTT.

The rearrangement uses TRBV12-3 or TRBV12-4 and TRBJ1-1; D may be TRBD1 (6 bases). There are 11 residues in the CDR3. Trimming took off 11 bases at V and 3 bases at J, with 10 bases between the two ends. CDR3 bases: TGTGCCGCATACAGGGACACTGAAGCTTTCTTT. Amino acids: CAAYRDTEAFF.

The V and J genes are TRBV19 and TRBJ1-3; D ambiguous. The germline V gene encodes CDR1 LNHDA and CDR2 SQIVND (reference sequence). This CDR3 has 16 amino acids. V was clipped by 4 bases and J by 6 bases, with 19 bases between them. The CDR3 sequence is CASSNPRAAGENTIYF. CDR3 DNA: TGTGCCAGTAGTAACCCCCGGGCCGCGGGTGAAAACACCATATATTTT.

The V gene is TRBV29-1, the J gene TRBJ2-1; no definite D call. Germline values: CDR1 SQVTM, CDR2 ANQGSEA. The CDR3 runs to 10 residues. V was shortened by 5 bases and J by 6 bases, with 5 bases between the two germline ends. CDR3 loop: CSVLLNEQFF. In DNA form, the CDR3 reads TGCAGCGTTCTCCTCAATGAGCAGTTCTTC.

The chain joins TRBV6-5 to TRBJ1-2; 9 positions match TRBD1. The V segment lost 6 bases and the J segment 0 bases; nucleotides outside the gene matches: 2. The CDR3 sequence is 14 residues long. The germline CDR1 and CDR2 sequences are MNHEY and SVGAGI. The DNA for the CDR3 is TGTGCCAGCAGACAGGGGGCTGCTAACTATGGCTACACCTTC. Translated, it gives CASRQGAANYGYTF.

The chain carries TRBV15 and TRBJ2-7; maybe TRBD2 (6 bases). Trimming left V 0 bases short and J 4 bases short, with 10 bases between. The CDR3 length is 14 residues. CDR1 is LNHNV and CDR2 is YYDKDF in the germline V gene (reference sequence). The CDR3 loop is CATSRDDAGYEQYF. In DNA form, the CDR3 reads TGTGCCACCAGCAGAGATGATGCGGGATACGAGCAGTACTTC.

CDR3 protein: CASSLSMGWGTGNHEQYF. CDR3 in DNA: TGTGCCAGCAGTTTATCGATGGGGTGGGGGACAGGGAACCACGAGCAGTACTTC. V is TRBV27 and J is TRBJ2-7; 9 nucleotides agree with TRBD1. With V trimmed by 0 bases and J by 5 bases, 14 bases remained unmatched. The CDR3 consists of 18 residues. Germline V gives CDR1 MNHEY, CDR2 SMNVEV (reference sequence).

The CDR3 nucleotides are TGTGCCAGCAGCAAAGATAGGGGGCGTATTTACGAGCAGTACTTC. This sequence encodes CASSKDRGRIYEQYF. The J gene is TRBJ2-7, the V gene TRBV21-1; the D call in the table, TRBD1, was not verified against the DNA. TRBV21-1 is recorded as a pseudogene. CDR3 length: 15 residues.

The chain couples TRBV18 to TRBJ1-5; a possible D gene is TRBD1 (6 bases). Deletions cut 3 bases from V and 0 bases from J, with 18 bases between. The CDR3 is 18 residues long. Germline assignment: CDR1 KGHSH and CDR2 LQKENI. The DNA for the CDR3 is TGTGCCAGCTCACCCTCCGCCGGGACACTTTATAGCAATCAGCCCCAGCATTTT. Translation gives CASSPSAGTLYSNQPQHF.

The J gene is TRBJ2-3, the V gene TRBV9; the D gene is possibly TRBD1 (7 bases). The ends were cut back, 2 bases at V and 2 bases at J, with 15 bases in the middle. The germline V gene has CDR1 SGDLS and CDR2 YYNGEE. This CDR3 spans 16 amino acids. CDR3 bases: TGTGCCAGCAGCGTGGGAGGACAGGCGCCCACAGATACGCAGTATTTT. Its translation: CASSVGGQAPTDTQYF.

This clone was recorded once. This chain connects TRBV7-6 to TRBJ1-4; 8 positions agree with TRBD1. The CDR3 is made up of 15 amino acids. The junction had 7 bases not matched to a gene; V was cut back by 5 bases and J by 5 bases. From germline, CDR1 is SGHVS and CDR2 FNYEAQ. Here the CDR3 reads CASSPVGDRNEKLFF. DNA of the CDR3: TGTGCCAGCAGCCCTGTTGGGGACAGGAATGAAAAACTGTTTTTT.